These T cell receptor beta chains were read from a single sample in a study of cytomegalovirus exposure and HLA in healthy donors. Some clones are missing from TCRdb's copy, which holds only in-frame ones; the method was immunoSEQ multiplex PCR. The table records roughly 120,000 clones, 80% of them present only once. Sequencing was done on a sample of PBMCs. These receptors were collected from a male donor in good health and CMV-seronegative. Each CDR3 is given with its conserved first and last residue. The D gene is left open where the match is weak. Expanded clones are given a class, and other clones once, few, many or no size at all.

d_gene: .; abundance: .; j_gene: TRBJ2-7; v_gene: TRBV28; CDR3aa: CASSTPTTGNEQYF; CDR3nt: TGTGCCAGCAGTACGCCGACGACCGGGAACGAGCAGTACTTC
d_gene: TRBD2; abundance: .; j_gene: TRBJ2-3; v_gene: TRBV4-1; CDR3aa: CASSLRTSGTDTQYF; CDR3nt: TGCGCCAGCAGCCTACGGACTAGCGGCACAGATACGCAGTATTTT
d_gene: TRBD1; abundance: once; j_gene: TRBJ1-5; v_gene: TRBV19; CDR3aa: CASGTGGGGQPQHF; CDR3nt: TGTGCCAGTGGCACAGGGGGCGGAGGTCAGCCCCAGCATTTT
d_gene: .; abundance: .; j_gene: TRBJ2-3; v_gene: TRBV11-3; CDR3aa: CASSTTGRSDTQYF; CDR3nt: TGTGCCAGCAGCACGACAGGGAGGTCAGATACGCAGTATTTT
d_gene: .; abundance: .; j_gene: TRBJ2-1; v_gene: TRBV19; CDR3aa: CASSIQPGASWEQFF; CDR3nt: TGTGCCAGTAGTATCCAGCCGGGAGCCTCGTGGGAGCAGTTCTTC
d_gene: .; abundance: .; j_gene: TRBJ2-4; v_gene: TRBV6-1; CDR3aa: CASSGQWPLAKNIQYF; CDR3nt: TGTGCCAGCAGTGGACAGTGGCCGCTAGCCAAAAACATTCAGTACTTC
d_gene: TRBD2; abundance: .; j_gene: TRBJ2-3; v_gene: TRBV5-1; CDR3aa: CASSLTAGVGDTQYF; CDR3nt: TGCGCCAGCAGCTTGACAGCGGGAGTAGGTGATACGCAGTATTTT
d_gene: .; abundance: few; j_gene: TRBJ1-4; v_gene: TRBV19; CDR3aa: CASSINPRLIQGPSSKLFF; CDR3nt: TGTGCCAGTAGTATTAATCCTCGGCTAATACAGGGACCATCGTCAAAACTGTTTTTT
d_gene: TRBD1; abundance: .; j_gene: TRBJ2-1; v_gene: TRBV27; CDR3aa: CASSPTTGLGNEQFF; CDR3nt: TGTGCCAGCAGTCCAACGACAGGGTTAGGCAATGAGCAGTTCTTC
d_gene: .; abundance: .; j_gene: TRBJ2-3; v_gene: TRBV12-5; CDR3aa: CASVLPTTSIHTDTQYF; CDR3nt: TGTGCTAGTGTCCTCCCGACTACATCCATACACACAGATACGCAGTATTTT
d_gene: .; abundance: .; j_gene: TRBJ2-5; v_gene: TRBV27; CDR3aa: CASTPRGDFISEAQYF; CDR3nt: TGTGCCAGCACTCCCCGCGGGGACTTTATCTCGGAGGCCCAGTACTTC
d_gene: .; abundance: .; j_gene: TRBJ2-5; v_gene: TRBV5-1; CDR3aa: CASSPPTGTGGETQYF; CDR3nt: TGCGCCAGCAGCCCACCAACCGGGACCGGGGGAGAGACCCAGTACTTC
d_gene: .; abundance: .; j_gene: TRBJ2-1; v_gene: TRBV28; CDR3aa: CASSPRTRASINEQFF; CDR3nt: TGTGCCAGCAGCCCTAGGACAAGGGCCTCCATCAATGAGCAGTTCTTC
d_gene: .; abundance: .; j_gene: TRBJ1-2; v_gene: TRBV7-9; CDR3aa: CASSLALQNYGYTF; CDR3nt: TGTGCCAGCAGCTTAGCCCTACAGAACTATGGCTACACCTTC
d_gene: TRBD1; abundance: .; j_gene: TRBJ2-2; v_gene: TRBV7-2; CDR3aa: CASSGTGSGAGELFF; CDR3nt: TGTGCCAGCAGCGGGACAGGAAGTGGGGCCGGGGAGCTGTTTTTT
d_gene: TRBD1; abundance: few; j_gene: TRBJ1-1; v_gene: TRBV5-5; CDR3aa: CASSLGTGATEAFF; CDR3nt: TGTGCCAGCAGCTTGGGAACAGGGGCCACTGAAGCTTTCTTT
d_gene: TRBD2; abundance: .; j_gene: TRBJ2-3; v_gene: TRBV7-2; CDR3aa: CASSLAGLAGGSGDTQYF; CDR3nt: TGTGCCAGCAGCTTAGCCGGACTAGCGGGGGGGTCTGGGGATACGCAGTATTTT
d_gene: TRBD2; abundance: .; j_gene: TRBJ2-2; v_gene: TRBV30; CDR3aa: CAWGRAGELFF; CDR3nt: TGTGCCTGGGGGAGGGCCGGGGAGCTGTTTTTT
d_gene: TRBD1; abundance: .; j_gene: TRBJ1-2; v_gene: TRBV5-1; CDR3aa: CASSKQGADGYTF; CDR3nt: TGCGCCAGCAGCAAACAGGGGGCGGATGGCTACACCTTC
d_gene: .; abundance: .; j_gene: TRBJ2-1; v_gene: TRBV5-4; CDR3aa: CASSLPKHNEQFF; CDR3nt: TGTGCCAGCAGCTTGCCTAAACACAATGAGCAGTTCTTC
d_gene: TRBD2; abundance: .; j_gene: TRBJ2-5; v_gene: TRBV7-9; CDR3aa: CSSSAWDYPRQETQYF; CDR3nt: TGTTCCAGCAGCGCATGGGACTACCCGAGACAAGAGACCCAGTACTTC
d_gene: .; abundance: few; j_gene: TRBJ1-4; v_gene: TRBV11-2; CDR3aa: CASSSRGFATNEKLFF; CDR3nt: TGTGCCAGCAGCTCTAGGGGGTTTGCAACTAATGAAAAACTGTTTTTT
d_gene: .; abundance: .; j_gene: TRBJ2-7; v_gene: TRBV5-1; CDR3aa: CASSLGRDSEQYF; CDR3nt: TGCGCCAGCAGCTTAGGCAGGGATAGTGAGCAGTACTTC
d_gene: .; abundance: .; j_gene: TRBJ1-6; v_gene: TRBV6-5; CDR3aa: CASSYGASSSPLHF; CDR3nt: TGTGCCAGCAGTTACGGAGCCTCCAGTTCACCCCTCCACTTT
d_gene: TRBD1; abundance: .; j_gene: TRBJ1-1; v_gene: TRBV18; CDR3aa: CASSPRQGDEAFF; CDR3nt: TGTGCCAGCTCACCAAGACAGGGGGACGAAGCTTTCTTT
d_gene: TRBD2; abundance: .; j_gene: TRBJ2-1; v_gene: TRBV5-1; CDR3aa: CASSGLLAGGLNEQFF; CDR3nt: TGCGCCAGCAGCGGCCTACTAGCGGGAGGGCTCAATGAGCAGTTCTTC
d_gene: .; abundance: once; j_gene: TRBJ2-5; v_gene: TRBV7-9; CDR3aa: CASSFQMETQYF; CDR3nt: TGTGCCAGCAGCTTTCAGATGGAGACCCAGTACTTC
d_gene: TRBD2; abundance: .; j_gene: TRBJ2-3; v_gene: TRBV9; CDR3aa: CASSVLAGGPTDTQYF; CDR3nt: TGTGCCAGCAGCGTTCTAGCGGGAGGTCCCACAGATACGCAGTATTTT
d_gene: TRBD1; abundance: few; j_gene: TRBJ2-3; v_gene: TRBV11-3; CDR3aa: CASSEGQGSTDTQYF; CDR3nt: TGTGCCAGCAGCGAAGGACAGGGGAGCACAGATACGCAGTATTTT
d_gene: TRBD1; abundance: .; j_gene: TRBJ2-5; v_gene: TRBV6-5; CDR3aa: CASSYSQGTAETQYF; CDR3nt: TGTGCCAGCAGTTATTCCCAGGGGACAGCAGAGACCCAGTACTTC
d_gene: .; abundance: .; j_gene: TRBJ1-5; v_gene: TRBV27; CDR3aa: CASSRTGQGSNQPQHF; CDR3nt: TGTGCCAGCAGCCGTACTGGGCAGGGGAGCAATCAGCCCCAGCATTTT
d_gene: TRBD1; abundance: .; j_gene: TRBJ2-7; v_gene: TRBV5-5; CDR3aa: CASSETGGYEQYF; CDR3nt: TGTGCCAGCAGCGAAACAGGGGGCTACGAGCAGTACTTC
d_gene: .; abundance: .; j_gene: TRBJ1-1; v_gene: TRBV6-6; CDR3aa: CASILSTEAFF; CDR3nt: TGTGCCAGCATTTTGAGCACTGAAGCTTTCTTT
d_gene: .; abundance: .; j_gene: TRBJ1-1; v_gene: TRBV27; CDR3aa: CASSPGTLNTEAFF; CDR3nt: TGTGCCAGCAGTCCCGGGACACTTAACACTGAAGCTTTCTTT
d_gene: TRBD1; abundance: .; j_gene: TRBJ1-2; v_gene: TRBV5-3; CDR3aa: CARSLVFVLDRLIYGYTF; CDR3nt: TGTGCCAGAAGCTTGGTATTTGTCCTGGACAGGCTGATCTATGGCTACACCTTC
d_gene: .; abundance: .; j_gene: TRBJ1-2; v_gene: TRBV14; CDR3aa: CASSPPGIVGYTF; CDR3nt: TGTGCCAGCAGCCCCCCGGGGATTGTTGGCTACACCTTC
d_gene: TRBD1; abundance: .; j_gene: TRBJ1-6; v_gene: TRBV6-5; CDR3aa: CASSPRGLNSPLHF; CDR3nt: TGTGCCAGCAGTCCTAGGGGGCTCAATTCACCCCTCCACTTT
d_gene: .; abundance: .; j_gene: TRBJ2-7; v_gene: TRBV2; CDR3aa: CASSERGAYEQYF; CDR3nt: TGTGCCAGCAGTGAACGCGGGGCCTACGAGCAGTACTTC
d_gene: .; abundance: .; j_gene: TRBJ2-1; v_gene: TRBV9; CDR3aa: CASSVEPALLGNPEVEQFF; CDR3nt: TGTGCCAGCAGCGTAGAGCCCGCCCTCCTGGGAAACCCGGAGGTAGAGCAGTTCTTC
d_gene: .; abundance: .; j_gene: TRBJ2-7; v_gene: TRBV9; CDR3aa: CASSRDLSYEQYF; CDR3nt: TGTGCCAGCAGCCGGGATCTCTCTTACGAGCAGTACTTC
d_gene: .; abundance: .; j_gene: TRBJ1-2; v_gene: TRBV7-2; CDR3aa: CASSPTGSIGYTF; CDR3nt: TGTGCCAGCAGTCCTACAGGTAGCATTGGCTACACCTTC
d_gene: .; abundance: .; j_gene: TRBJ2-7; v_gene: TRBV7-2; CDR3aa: CASSSILSSVQYF; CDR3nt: TGTGCCAGCAGCTCCATTCTTTCTAGCGTGCAGTACTTC
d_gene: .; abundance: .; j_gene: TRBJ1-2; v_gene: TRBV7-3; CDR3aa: CASSANSGRGGGYTF; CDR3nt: TGTGCCAGCAGCGCGAACTCTGGACGGGGGGGTGGCTACACCTTC
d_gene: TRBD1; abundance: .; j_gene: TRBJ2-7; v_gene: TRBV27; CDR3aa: CASSSRQGASSYEQYF; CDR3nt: TGTGCCAGCAGTTCCCGACAGGGGGCTTCCTCCTACGAGCAGTACTTC
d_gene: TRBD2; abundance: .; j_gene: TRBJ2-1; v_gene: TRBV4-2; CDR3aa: CASSSGSRQNEQFF; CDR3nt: TGTGCCAGTTCTAGCGGGAGTCGACAAAATGAGCAGTTCTTC
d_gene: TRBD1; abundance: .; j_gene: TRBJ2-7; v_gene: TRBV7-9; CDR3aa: CSSSLAGQGHEQYF; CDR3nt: TGTTCCAGCAGCTTAGCAGGACAGGGCCACGAGCAGTACTTC
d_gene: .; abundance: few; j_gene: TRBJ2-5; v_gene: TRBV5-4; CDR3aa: CASSLGRDQETQYF; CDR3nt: TGTGCCAGCAGCTTGGGGAGAGACCAAGAGACCCAGTACTTC
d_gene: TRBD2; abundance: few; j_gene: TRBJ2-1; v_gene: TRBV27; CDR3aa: CASSFGLADSYNEQFF; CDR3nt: TGTGCCAGCAGTTTTGGACTAGCGGACTCCTACAATGAGCAGTTCTTC
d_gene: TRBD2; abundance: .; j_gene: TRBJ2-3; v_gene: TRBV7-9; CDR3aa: CASSLGSGRDRDTQYF; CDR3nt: TGTGCCAGCAGCTTAGGGAGCGGGAGGGACAGAGATACGCAGTATTTT
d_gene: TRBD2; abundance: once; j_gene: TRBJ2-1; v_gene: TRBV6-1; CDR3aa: CAGRLAGLNEQFF; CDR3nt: TGTGCCGGCCGCCTAGCGGGACTTAATGAGCAGTTCTTC
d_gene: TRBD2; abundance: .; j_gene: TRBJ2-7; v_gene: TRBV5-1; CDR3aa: CASSPGLLYEQYF; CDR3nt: TGCGCCAGCAGCCCGGGACTACTATACGAGCAGTACTTC
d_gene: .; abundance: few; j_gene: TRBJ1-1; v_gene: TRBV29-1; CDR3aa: CSVASIGENTEAFF; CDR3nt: TGCAGCGTTGCCTCAATAGGGGAGAACACTGAAGCTTTCTTT
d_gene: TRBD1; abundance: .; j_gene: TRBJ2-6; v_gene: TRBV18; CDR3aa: CASSPRTIGGQGANVLTF; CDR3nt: TGTGCCAGCTCACCAAGAACCATAGGGGGCCAAGGGGCCAACGTCCTGACTTTC
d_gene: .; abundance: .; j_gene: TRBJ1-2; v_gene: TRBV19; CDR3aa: CASSIVGGANYGYTF; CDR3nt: TGTGCCAGTAGTATAGTAGGAGGGGCGAACTATGGCTACACCTTC
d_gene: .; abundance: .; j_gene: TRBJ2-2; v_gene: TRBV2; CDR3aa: CASSSQGPGELFF; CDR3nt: TGTGCCAGCAGTAGCCAGGGGCCCGGGGAGCTGTTTTTT
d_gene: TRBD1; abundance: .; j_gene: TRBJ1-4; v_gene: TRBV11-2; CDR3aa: CASSLGQGLNEKLFF; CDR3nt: TGTGCCAGCAGCTTGGGACAGGGCCTTAATGAAAAACTGTTTTTT
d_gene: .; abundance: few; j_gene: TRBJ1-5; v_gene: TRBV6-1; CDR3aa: CASKSSGSPNQPQHF; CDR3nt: TGTGCCAGCAAAAGCTCAGGGTCCCCAAATCAGCCCCAGCATTTT
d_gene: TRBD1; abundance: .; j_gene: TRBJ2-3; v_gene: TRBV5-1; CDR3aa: CASSSGTAKDTQYF; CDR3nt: TGCGCCAGCAGCTCAGGGACAGCAAAAGATACGCAGTATTTT
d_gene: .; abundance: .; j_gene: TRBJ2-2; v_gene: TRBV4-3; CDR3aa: CASSQDPPGVAGELFF; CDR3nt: TGCGCCAGCAGCCAAGATCCCCCAGGGGTCGCCGGGGAGCTGTTTTTT
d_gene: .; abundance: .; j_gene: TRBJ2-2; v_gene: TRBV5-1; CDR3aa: CASSLAGEPGELFF; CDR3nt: TGCGCCAGCAGCTTGGCGGGAGAGCCCGGGGAGCTGTTTTTT